This TCR beta chain derives from a study of blood T cell repertoires in COVID-19 (dated by TCRdb to about 2020). About the full investigation: Collaborator samples came from the United States, Italy and Spain and covered acute and convalescent phases of COVID-19. The material from the prospective study consisted of cDNA or gDNA derived from T cells, B-cell-depleted T cells, or PBMCs. The repertoires were released in a freely available public database meant as a resource for research on the immune response to SARS-CoV-2. Samples came from the ongoing ImmuneRACE study (first 160 participants) plus 1,254 subjects from 6 global collaborators. Subjects who had been exposed to COVID-19, were actively infected with it, or had recovered from it provided the deeply sampled blood TCRbeta repertoires that made up the dataset. A de-identified subject ID, COVID-19 status, age in years and sex were almost always included in the sample metadata. Where available, HLA class I and class II types were taken from metadata supplied by the sample provider and were not determined by assay-based typing. The research as a whole found: The quantity of clinical and demographic metadata differed by source and by participant and was supplied without curation.

Compared with germline, V lacks 5 bases and J lacks 0 bases; bases without a gene match: 4. As encoded in the germline V gene, CDR1 is KGHSH while CDR2 is LQKENI. The CDR3, cysteine through phenylalanine, is 16 amino acids long. Only the CDR3 DNA is retained, 48 bases long and in frame from the first base. On this clone: Its antigen is still unknown. No much larger clone exists at a distance of one base, and base qualities are not known.

TCRbeta CDR3 regions were amplified from genomic DNA using the immunoSEQ Assay, a bias-controlled multiplex PCR. The authors' pipeline ran thus. Within the assay, amplification of reference gene primers was used to estimate how many nucleated cells each sample contained. To quantify the absolute abundance of each unique TCRbeta CDR3 rearrangement, sequence reads were collapsed and filtered. For each sample, productive Simpson clonality was calculated by taking the square root of Simpson's diversity index across productive rearrangements. TCRdb took over this immuneACCESS table, retaining in-frame rearrangements with V and J assigned. Such tables are incomplete; in checked studies, under half of the missing clones stem from an unresolved V gene, and the remainder is unexplained. V and J calls and clone size come straight from that table; D and trimming were deduced from the DNA. The sample records approximately 450,000 clones, more than 80% of which are singletons. The top ten hold 1.1% of the sample.

Participants in the prospective study were aged roughly 18 to 100 years, lived in 24 United States geographic areas, and enrolled through a virtual design. To assign participants to cohorts, the prospective study relied on clinical history that participants themselves reported in a screening survey and a study questionnaire. For ImmuneRACE Cohort 3, a participant was defined as recovered based on two consecutive negative NP/OP PCR tests, clearance by a healthcare professional, or resolution of symptoms. Each participant in the prospective study had whole blood, serum and a nasopharyngeal or oropharyngeal swab collected by mobile phlebotomists. Additional blood draws and questionnaires over an approximately two-month period could optionally be provided by prospective study participants. Before DNA extraction, prospective study blood samples were shipped either frozen or at room temperature.

The receptor's source is a man aged 30-40 years who had recovered from COVID-19. The chain joins TRBV18 to TRBJ2-3, and 11 junction bases match TRBD2. Sequencing used PBMCs or T cells enriched from blood (not recorded which). DNA sequence: TGTGCCAGCTCAACCAGACTAGCGGGGAGCACAGATACGCAGTATTTT. Translated, this gives CASSTRLAGSTDTQYF.